Listed here are 8 T cell receptor beta chains from one sample, sequenced in a study of T-cell memory formation after mild COVID-19. One entry per CDR3 protein results from TCRdb running MiXCR on the 5' RACE reads. Here the sample spans approximately 300,000 distinct CDR3 sequences, less than 20% being singletons. Material for sequencing was PBMCs or a T cell subset sorted from them (not recorded which). The receptors derive from a man aged 18 to 35 who had mild COVID-19 (a few samples of this study predate the infection). Cell type and time point are not known.

CDR3 sequence (DNA): TGCAGTGCGGGCGATCCCGGACAGGGGGAAAACACCATATATTTT. Protein product: CSAGDPGQGENTIYF. V and J are TRBV20-1 and TRBJ1-3; 10 bases agree with TRBD1. CDR1 DFQATT and CDR2 SNEGSKA come from the germline V gene (reference sequence). This CDR3 is 15 amino acids long. Losses at the gene ends were 6 bases for V and 6 bases for J; bases not matched to a gene: 11.

This clonotype has ten or more counts. V and J are TRBV7-6 and TRBJ2-1; D is unresolved. The germline V gene encodes CDR1 SGHVS and CDR2 FNYEAQ. The germline V and J ends were trimmed by 1 base and 6 bases, with 4 bases remaining between them. The CDR3 consists of 12 residues. CDR3 bases: TGTGCCAGCAGCTTAGGGAGCAATGAGCAGTTCTTC. Translating gives CASSLGSNEQFF.

The chain carries TRBV7-2 and TRBJ2-3; D is undetermined. The germline CDR1 and CDR2 sequences are SGHTA and FQGNSA. This CDR3 has 13 residues. V lost 5 bases, J lost 5 bases, and 11 bases lay in between. CDR3 amino acids: CASSLGWEDTQYF. The CDR3 nucleotides are TGTGCCAGCAGCCTCGGGTGGGAAGATACGCAGTATTTT.

The J gene is TRBJ1-1, the V gene TRBV5-1; D ambiguous. Trimming stripped 2 bases from V and 2 bases from J, with 7 bases between. This CDR3 is built from 13 residues. The germline V gene has CDR1 SGHRS and CDR2 YFSETQ. The CDR3, as DNA: TGCGCCAGCAGCTTAACCAGTAACACTGAAGCTTTCTTT. Residues: CASSLTSNTEAFF.

The J gene is TRBJ2-7, the V gene TRBV12-3 or TRBV12-4; the D is unclear. Trimming pared 8 bases from V and 4 bases from J, leaving 12 bases between. The CDR3 length is 12 residues. Here the CDR3 reads CASASLSYEQYF. The CDR3 nucleotides read TGTGCCAGCGCCAGTTTATCGTACGAGCAGTACTTC.

This clonotype has a handful of counts. Written as DNA, the CDR3 is TGTGCCACCAGCGATGGGACATATAGCAATCAGCCCCAGCATTTT. Its translation is CATSDGTYSNQPQHF. J is TRBJ1-5 and V is TRBV24-1, with a possible D match to TRBD1 (6 bases). The length of the CDR3 is 15 residues. V dropped 7 bases and J dropped 0 bases, with 12 bases sitting between them. The germline V gene has CDR1 KGHDR and CDR2 SFDVKD.

The genes are TRBV6-6 and TRBJ1-2; D unclear. The CDR3 is made up of 14 amino acids. Trimming stripped 7 bases from V and 7 bases from J, with 19 bases between. Germline-derived CDR1 and CDR2 are MNHNY and SVGAGI (reference sequence). CDR3 coding DNA: TGTGCCAGCACCACTACGGGGTCAACAGCTGGCTACACCTTC. Residues: CASTTTGSTAGYTF.

This clonotype occurred a few times. The J gene is TRBJ1-6, the V gene TRBV4-1; 7 bases match TRBD1. V lost 4 bases to trimming and J lost 8 bases; unmatched junction nucleotides: 8. The CDR3 has 15 amino acids. Germline assignment: CDR1 MGHRA and CDR2 YSYEKL. The CDR3 DNA is TGCGCCAGCAGCCTAGACAGGGTGTTGGATTCACCCCTCCACTTT. Translating it yields CASSLDRVLDSPLHF.